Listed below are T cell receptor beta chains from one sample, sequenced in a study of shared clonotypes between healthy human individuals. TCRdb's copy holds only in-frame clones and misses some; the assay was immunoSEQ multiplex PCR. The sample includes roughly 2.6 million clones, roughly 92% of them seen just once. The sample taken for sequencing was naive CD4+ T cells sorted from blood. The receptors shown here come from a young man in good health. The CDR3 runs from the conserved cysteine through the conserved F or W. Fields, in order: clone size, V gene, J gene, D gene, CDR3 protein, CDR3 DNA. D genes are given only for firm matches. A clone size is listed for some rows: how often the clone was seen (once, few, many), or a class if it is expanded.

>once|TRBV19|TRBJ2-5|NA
CASSRGRWETQYF
TGTGCCAGTAGCCGGGGTCGTTGGGAGACCCAGTACTTC
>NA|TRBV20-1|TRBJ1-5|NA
CSLGQPQHF
TGCAGTCTAGGACAGCCCCAGCATTTT
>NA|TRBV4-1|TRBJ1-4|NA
CASSQGVVLGTNEKLFF
TGCGCCAGCAGCCAAGGAGTAGTGCTCGGAACTAATGAAAAACTGTTTTTT
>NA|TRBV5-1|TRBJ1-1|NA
CASSIVTGLNTEAFF
TGCGCCAGCAGCATAGTGACAGGTTTGAACACTGAAGCTTTCTTT
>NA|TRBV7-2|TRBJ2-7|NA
CASSLGQGYYEQYF
TGTGCCAGCAGCTTAGGGCAGGGGTACTACGAGCAGTACTTC
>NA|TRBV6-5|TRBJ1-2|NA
CASSRLVADGYTF
TGTGCCAGCAGCCGCCTTGTGGCGGATGGCTACACCTTC
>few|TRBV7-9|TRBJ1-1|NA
CASSLDGAEAFF
TGTGCCAGCAGCTTAGATGGGGCTGAAGCTTTCTTT
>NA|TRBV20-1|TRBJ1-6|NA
CSASLPPLHF
TGCAGTGCTAGCCTCCCGCCCCTCCACTTT
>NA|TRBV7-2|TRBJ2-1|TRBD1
CASSAPPGGDEQFF
TGTGCCAGCAGCGCTCCTCCAGGGGGCGATGAGCAGTTCTTC
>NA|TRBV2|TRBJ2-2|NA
CASSDKAGVNTGELFF
TGTGCCAGCAGTGATAAAGCGGGCGTTAACACCGGGGAGCTGTTTTTT
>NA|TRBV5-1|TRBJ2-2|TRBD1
CASSFLSGQGTGELFF
TGCGCCAGCAGCTTTTTATCCGGACAGGGTACCGGGGAGCTGTTTTTT
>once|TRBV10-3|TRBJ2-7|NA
CAISESVQMEQYF
TGTGCCATCAGTGAATCTGTCCAGATGGAGCAGTACTTC
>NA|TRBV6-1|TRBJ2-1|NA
CASSQGGIWGEQFF
TGTGCCAGCAGCCAAGGGGGGATCTGGGGTGAGCAGTTCTTC
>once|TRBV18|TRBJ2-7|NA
CASSTGAYEQYF
TGTGCCAGCTCCACGGGGGCCTACGAGCAGTACTTC
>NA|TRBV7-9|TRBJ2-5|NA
CASSGRQVGETQYF
TGTGCCAGCAGCGGCAGACAGGTTGGGGAGACCCAGTACTTC
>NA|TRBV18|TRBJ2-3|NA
CASSPRITDTQYF
TGTGCCAGCTCACCCCGAATCACAGATACGCAGTATTTT
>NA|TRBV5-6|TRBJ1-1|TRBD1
CASSLDWTGTPEAFF
TGTGCCAGCAGCCTGGACTGGACAGGGACCCCTGAAGCTTTCTTT
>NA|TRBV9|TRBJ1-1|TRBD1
CASLQGGYTEAFF
TGTGCCAGCTTACAGGGGGGCTACACTGAAGCTTTCTTT
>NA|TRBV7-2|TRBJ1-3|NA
CASSSRDGSGNTIYF
TGTGCCAGCAGCTCGAGGGACGGCTCTGGAAACACCATATATTTT
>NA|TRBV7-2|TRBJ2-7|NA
CASSNRGAGYEQYF
TGTGCCAGCAGCAACCGGGGCGCGGGCTACGAGCAGTACTTC
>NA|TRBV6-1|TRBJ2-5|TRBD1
CASSEAGGRETQYF
TGTGCCAGCAGTGAAGCAGGGGGCCGGGAGACCCAGTACTTC
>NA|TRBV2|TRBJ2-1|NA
CASSDRGGPGNEQFF
TGTGCCAGCAGTGACAGGGGGGGACCGGGGAATGAGCAGTTCTTC
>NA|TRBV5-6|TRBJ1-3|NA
CASSFDRDLLSSGNTIYF
TGTGCCAGCAGCTTTGACCGAGACCTTCTGAGCTCTGGAAACACCATATATTTT
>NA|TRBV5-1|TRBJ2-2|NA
CASSFGPNTGELFF
TGCGCCAGCAGCTTTGGCCCTAACACCGGGGAGCTGTTTTTT
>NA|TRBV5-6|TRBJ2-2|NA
CASSLSYLNTGELFF
TGTGCCAGCAGCTTGAGCTATCTCAACACCGGGGAGCTGTTTTTT
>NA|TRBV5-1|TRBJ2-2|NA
CASSPGTPYTGELFF
TGCGCCAGCAGCCCTGGGACTCCCTACACCGGGGAGCTGTTTTTT
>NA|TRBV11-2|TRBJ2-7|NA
CASSLTTTTEQYF
TGTGCCAGCAGCTTAACTACTACTACCGAGCAGTACTTC
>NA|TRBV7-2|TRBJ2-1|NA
CASSRRDPYNEQFF
TGTGCCAGCAGCCGCCGGGACCCTTACAATGAGCAGTTCTTC
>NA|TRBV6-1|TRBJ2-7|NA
CASRPGPLESHEQYF
TGTGCCAGCAGGCCCGGCCCTCTCGAGTCCCACGAGCAGTACTTC
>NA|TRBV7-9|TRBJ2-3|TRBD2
CASNLLAGGITDTQYF
TGTGCCAGCAACCTTCTAGCGGGAGGGATCACAGATACGCAGTATTTT
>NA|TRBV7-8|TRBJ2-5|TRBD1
CASSSDRGPQETQYF
TGTGCCAGCAGCTCCGACAGGGGGCCTCAAGAGACCCAGTACTTC
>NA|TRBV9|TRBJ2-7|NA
CASSVGPNYEQYF
TGTGCCAGCAGCGTCGGGCCGAACTACGAGCAGTACTTC
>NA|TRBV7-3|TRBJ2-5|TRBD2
CASSPGGAQETQYF
TGTGCCAGCAGCCCCGGGGGGGCGCAAGAGACCCAGTACTTC
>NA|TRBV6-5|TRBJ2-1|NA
CASSSGGTGLNEQFF
TGTGCCAGCAGCTCCGGGGGGACAGGACTAAATGAGCAGTTCTTC
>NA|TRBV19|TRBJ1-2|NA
CASSMGGKYGYTF
TGTGCCAGTAGTATGGGAGGAAAGTATGGCTACACCTTC
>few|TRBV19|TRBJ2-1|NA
CASSMPAKLDVNEQFF
TGTGCCAGTAGTATGCCCGCAAAGCTAGACGTCAATGAGCAGTTCTTC
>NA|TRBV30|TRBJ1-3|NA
CAPRDRQSGNTIYF
TGTGCCCCACGAGACAGGCAATCTGGAAACACCATATATTTT
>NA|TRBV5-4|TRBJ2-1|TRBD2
CASSRGTSGSINEQFF
TGTGCCAGCAGCCGTGGGACTAGCGGGAGTATTAATGAGCAGTTCTTC
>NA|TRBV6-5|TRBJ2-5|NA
CASSSRPLYQETQYF
TGTGCCAGCAGTTCCCGCCCACTGTACCAAGAGACCCAGTACTTC
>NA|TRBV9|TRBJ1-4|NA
CASSPNVGQKGEKLFF
TGTGCCAGCAGCCCCAACGTGGGACAAAAAGGCGAAAAACTGTTTTTT
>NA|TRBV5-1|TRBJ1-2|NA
CASRAGVGYGYTF
TGCGCCAGCAGGGCCGGGGTCGGCTATGGCTACACCTTC
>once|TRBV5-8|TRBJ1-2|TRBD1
CASSPSGGSYGYTF
TGTGCCAGCAGCCCTTCAGGGGGCAGCTATGGCTACACCTTC
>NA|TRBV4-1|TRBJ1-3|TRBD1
CASSPQPDRGRRDTIYF
TGCGCCAGCAGCCCCCAACCGGACAGGGGTCGAAGAGACACCATATATTTT
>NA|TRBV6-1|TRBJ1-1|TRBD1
CASSDTQGQGIREAFF
TGTGCCAGCAGTGACACCCAGGGACAGGGTATCAGGGAAGCTTTCTTT
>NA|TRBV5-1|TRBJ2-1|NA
CASSLSGIGEQFF
TGCGCCAGCAGCTTGTCTGGGATTGGAGAGCAGTTCTTC
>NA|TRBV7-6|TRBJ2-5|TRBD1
CASSLAGQGGLETQYF
TGTGCCAGCAGCTTAGCGGGACAGGGGGGTTTGGAGACCCAGTACTTC
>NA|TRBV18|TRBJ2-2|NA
CASSPRQVDTGELFF
TGTGCCAGCTCACCACGGCAGGTGGACACCGGGGAGCTGTTTTTT
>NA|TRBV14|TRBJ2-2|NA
CASSQSGGRELFF
TGTGCCAGCAGCCAATCCGGGGGCCGGGAGCTGTTTTTT
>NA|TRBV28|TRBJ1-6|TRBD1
CASSSPGQKLNSPLHF
TGTGCCAGCAGTTCCCCGGGACAGAAGTTAAATTCACCCCTCCACTTT
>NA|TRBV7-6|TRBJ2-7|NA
CASSFAQEGFYEQYF
TGTGCCAGCAGCTTCGCCCAGGAGGGGTTCTACGAGCAGTACTTC
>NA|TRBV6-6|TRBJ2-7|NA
CASSPSPYEQYF
TGTGCCAGCAGTCCATCCCCCTACGAGCAGTACTTC
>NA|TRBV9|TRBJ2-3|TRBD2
CASGGGGPGADTQYF
TGTGCCAGCGGCGGGGGAGGCCCTGGGGCAGATACGCAGTATTTT
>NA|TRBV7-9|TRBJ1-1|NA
CASSLAIQPVGTEAFF
TGTGCCAGCAGCTTAGCCATACAACCGGTGGGAACTGAAGCTTTCTTT
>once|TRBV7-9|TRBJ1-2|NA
CASSPRTGSTYGYTF
TGTGCCAGCAGCCCACGAACAGGGTCCACCTATGGCTACACCTTC